The T cell receptor beta chain described here comes from a study of Graves' ophthalmopathy and Graves' hyperthyroidism. V was clipped by 2 bases and J by 4 bases, with 11 bases between them. The germline V gene encodes CDR1 WSHSY and CDR2 SAAADI. This CDR3 is 14 amino acids long. Only a few counts were recorded for this clonotype. The TCR beta CDR3 regions underwent amplification from RNA transcripts. RT-PCR with HTBI primers came first, then second-round multiplex PCR. Each CDR3 protein is one row after TCRdb ran MiXCR on the multiplex PCR reads. The profile shows 560,000 or so distinct CDR3 sequences, approximately 37% of them singletons. In this cohort, patients with other autoimmune diseases, uncontrolled infections, pregnancy or lactation were excluded.

This sequence originates from an adult man with Graves' hyperthyroidism. The chain carries TRBV10-2 and TRBJ1-1; maybe TRBD1 (5 bases). Sequenced input: peripheral blood or thyroid tissue (not recorded which). In DNA, the CDR3 is TGCGCCAGCAGTGAGGCCAGGGAGGCCACTGAAGCTTTCTTT. As protein: CASSEAREATEAFF.